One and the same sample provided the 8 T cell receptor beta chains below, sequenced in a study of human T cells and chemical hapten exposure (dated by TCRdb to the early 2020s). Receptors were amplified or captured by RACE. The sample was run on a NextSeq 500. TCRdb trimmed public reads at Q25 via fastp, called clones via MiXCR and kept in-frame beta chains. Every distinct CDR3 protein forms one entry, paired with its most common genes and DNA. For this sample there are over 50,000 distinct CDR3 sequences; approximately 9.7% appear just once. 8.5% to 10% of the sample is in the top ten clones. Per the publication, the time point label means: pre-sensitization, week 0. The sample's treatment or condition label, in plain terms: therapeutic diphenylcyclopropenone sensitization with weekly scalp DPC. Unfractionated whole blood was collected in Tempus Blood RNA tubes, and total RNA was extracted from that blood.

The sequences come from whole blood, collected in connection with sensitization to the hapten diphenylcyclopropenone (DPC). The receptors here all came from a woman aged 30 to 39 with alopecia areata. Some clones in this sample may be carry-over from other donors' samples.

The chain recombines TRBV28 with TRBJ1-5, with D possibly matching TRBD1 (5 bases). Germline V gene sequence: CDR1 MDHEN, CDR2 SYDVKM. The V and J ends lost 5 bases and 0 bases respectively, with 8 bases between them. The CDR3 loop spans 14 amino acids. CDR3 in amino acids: CASSEGDSNQPQHF. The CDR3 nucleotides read TGTGCCAGCAGTGAAGGGGATAGCAATCAGCCCCAGCATTTT.

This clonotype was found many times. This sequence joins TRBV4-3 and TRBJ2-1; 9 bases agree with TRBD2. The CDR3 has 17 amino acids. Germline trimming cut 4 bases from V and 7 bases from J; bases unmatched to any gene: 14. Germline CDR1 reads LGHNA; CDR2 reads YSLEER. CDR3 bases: TGCGCCAGCAGCCGGAGTACCTGGCGGGGGGGCCAAAATGAGCAGTTCTTC. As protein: CASSRSTWRGGQNEQFF.

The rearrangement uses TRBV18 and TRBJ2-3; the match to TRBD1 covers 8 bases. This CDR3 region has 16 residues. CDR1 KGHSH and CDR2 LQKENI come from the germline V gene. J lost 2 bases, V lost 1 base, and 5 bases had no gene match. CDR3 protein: CASSPLKTGVTDTQYF. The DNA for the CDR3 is TGTGCCAGCTCACCACTGAAGACAGGGGTCACAGATACGCAGTATTTT.

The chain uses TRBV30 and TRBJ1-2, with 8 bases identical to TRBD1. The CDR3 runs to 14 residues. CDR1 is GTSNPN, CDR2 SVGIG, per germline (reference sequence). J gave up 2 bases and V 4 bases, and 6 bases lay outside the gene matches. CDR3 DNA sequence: TGTGCCTGGATGGGCAGGGGGCGGAACTATGGCTACACCTTC. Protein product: CAWMGRGRNYGYTF.

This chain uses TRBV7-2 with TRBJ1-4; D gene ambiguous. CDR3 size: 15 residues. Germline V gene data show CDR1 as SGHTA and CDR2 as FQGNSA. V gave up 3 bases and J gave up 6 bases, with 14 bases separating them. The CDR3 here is CASSFTRGRDEKLFF. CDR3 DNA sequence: TGTGCCAGCAGCTTTACACGCGGTAGGGATGAAAAACTGTTTTTT.

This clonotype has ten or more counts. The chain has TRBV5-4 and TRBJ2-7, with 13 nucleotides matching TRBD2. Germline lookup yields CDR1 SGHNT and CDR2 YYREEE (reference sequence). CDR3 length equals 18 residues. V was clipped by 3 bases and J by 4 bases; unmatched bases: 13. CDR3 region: CASSSEGTSGVSRYEQYF. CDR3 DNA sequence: TGTGCCAGCAGCTCAGAGGGGACTAGCGGGGTTTCGAGGTACGAGCAGTACTTC.

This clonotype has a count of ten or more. CDR3 bases: TGTGCCAGCAGAGTCACAGGGGGCAGTTATGAAAAACTGTTTTTT. It is translated as CASRVTGGSYEKLFF. The chain combines TRBV12-3 or TRBV12-4 with TRBJ1-4; 9 nucleotides line up with TRBD1. The CDR3 runs 15 residues. V dropped 6 bases and J dropped 6; count of bases not matched to a gene: 8.

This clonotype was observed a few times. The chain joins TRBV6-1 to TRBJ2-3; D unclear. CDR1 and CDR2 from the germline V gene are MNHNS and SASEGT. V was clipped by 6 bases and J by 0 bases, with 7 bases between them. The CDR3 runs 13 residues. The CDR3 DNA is TGTGCCAGCAGCCGGATAAGCACAGATACGCAGTATTTT. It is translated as CASSRISTDTQYF.